The rows below give T cell receptor beta chains drawn from one sample of a study of T cells after posttransplantation cyclophosphamide. Produced via immunoSEQ multiplex PCR; TCRdb's table is partial and in-frame only. The sample has about 22,000 clones, none seen only once. The material sequenced was PBMCs. All receptors derive from a woman aged 45-65 years in good health, CMV-negative, and a related stem cell transplant donor. Each CDR3 is given with its conserved first and last residue. Fields, in order: clone size, D gene, V gene, J gene, CDR3 protein, CDR3 DNA. D genes are given only for firm matches. Size tells how often a clone was seen (once, few, many) or the class of an expanded clone, and some rows leave it out.

many	NA	TRBV5-1	TRBJ2-7	CASSLSGQIYEQYF	TGCGCCAGCAGCTTGTCAGGACAGATCTACGAGCAGTACTTC
many	NA	TRBV30	TRBJ2-5	CAWRAQGSWVQETQYF	TGTGCCTGGAGGGCGCAGGGATCTTGGGTCCAAGAGACCCAGTACTTC
few	TRBD1	TRBV5-4	TRBJ2-3	CASSLLTPGQGATDTQYF	TGTGCCAGCAGCCTACTCACTCCGGGACAGGGGGCCACAGATACGCAGTATTTT
many	NA	TRBV25-1	TRBJ2-3	CASSGVAGGTNTQYF	TGTGCCAGCAGTGGGGTTGCCGGAGGGACGAATACGCAGTATTTT
many	TRBD1	TRBV5-7	TRBJ1-5	CASSLEAGGNNQPQHF	TGTGCCAGCAGCTTGGAGGCAGGGGGCAACAATCAGCCCCAGCATTTT
many	TRBD2	TRBV9	TRBJ2-7	CASSPSGVAGSYEQYF	TGTGCCAGCAGCCCTTCCGGAGTAGCGGGATCCTACGAGCAGTACTTC
many	TRBD1	TRBV13	TRBJ2-3	CASSLEGRGPDTQYF	TGTGCCAGCAGCTTAGAAGGCAGGGGGCCAGATACGCAGTATTTT
many	TRBD1	TRBV28	TRBJ2-7	CASSFVNRGLWEQYF	TGTGCCAGCAGTTTTGTGAACAGGGGATTGTGGGAGCAGTACTTC
many	NA	TRBV11-2	TRBJ2-2	CASSIVGVTRGTGELFF	TGTGCCAGCAGCATAGTTGGGGTCACAAGGGGCACCGGGGAGCTGTTTTTT
many	TRBD2	TRBV7-9	TRBJ2-1	CASSLAGGPYNEQFF	TGTGCCAGCAGCTTAGCGGGAGGGCCCTACAATGAGCAGTTCTTC
many	TRBD1	TRBV6-1	TRBJ2-1	CASSVDRVGWNEQFF	TGTGCCAGCAGTGTAGACAGGGTAGGGTGGAATGAGCAGTTCTTC
many	NA	TRBV30	TRBJ1-1	CARGRTTGEAFF	TGTGCCCGTGGACGGACGACAGGTGAAGCTTTCTTT
many	NA	TRBV19	TRBJ2-2	CASSIPAGEFAGFTGELFF	TGTGCCAGTAGTATACCTGCAGGGGAATTCGCAGGTTTCACCGGGGAGCTGTTTTTT
many	TRBD1	TRBV9	TRBJ1-1	CASSATGAISGAFF	TGTGCCAGCAGCGCGACAGGGGCGATTTCTGGGGCTTTCTTT
many	NA	TRBV6-1	TRBJ1-4	CASSERRLANEKLFF	TGTGCCAGCAGTGAAAGGCGACTAGCTAATGAAAAACTGTTTTTT
many	TRBD1	TRBV5-1	TRBJ2-7	CASSPGTGAYEQYF	TGCGCCAGCAGCCCGGGGACAGGAGCCTACGAGCAGTACTTC
NA	TRBD1	TRBV11-2	TRBJ2-5	CASSQDREETQYF	TGTGCCAGCAGCCAGGACAGGGAAGAGACCCAGTACTTC
many	NA	TRBV7-9	TRBJ2-2	CASSLTGLFLNTGELFF	TGTGCCAGCAGCTTAACAGGGTTATTTTTGAACACCGGGGAGCTGTTTTTT
many	TRBD1	TRBV2	TRBJ1-5	CASTGQVISNQPQHF	TGTGCCAGCACGGGACAGGTGATTAGCAATCAGCCCCAGCATTTT
many	TRBD1	TRBV12-5	TRBJ1-1	CASGFWDRPNTEAFF	TGTGCTAGTGGTTTTTGGGACAGGCCAAACACTGAAGCTTTCTTT
many	NA	TRBV20-1	TRBJ2-1	CSASKNNEQFF	TGCAGTGCTAGTAAAAACAATGAGCAGTTCTTC
many	NA	TRBV4-1	TRBJ2-5	CASSLGQFRERRKETQYF	TGCGCCAGCAGCCTTGGACAGTTCAGAGAGCGACGCAAAGAGACCCAGTACTTC
many	NA	TRBV15	TRBJ1-5	CATSSAYQPQHF	TGTGCCACCAGCAGCGCGTATCAGCCCCAGCATTTT
many	TRBD1	TRBV9	TRBJ1-2	CASSVGWGQGYGYTF	TGTGCCAGCAGCGTAGGATGGGGACAGGGGTATGGCTACACCTTC
many	TRBD1	TRBV6-4	TRBJ1-2	CASSHIISGQASYGYTF	TGTGCCAGCAGTCACATTATCTCCGGACAGGCGAGTTATGGCTACACCTTC
many	NA	TRBV14	TRBJ1-2	CASSQVAQGNGYTF	TGTGCCAGCAGCCAAGTGGCGCAGGGGAATGGCTACACCTTC
many	NA	TRBV5-8	TRBJ2-7	CASSPHGKQYF	TGTGCCAGCAGCCCCCACGGGAAGCAGTACTTC
many	NA	TRBV4-3	TRBJ1-6	CASSQGRENSPLHF	TGCGCCAGCAGCCAAGGGCGGGAGAATTCACCCCTCCACTTT
many	NA	TRBV19	TRBJ2-1	CASSPPGYTNNEQFF	TGTGCCAGTAGCCCTCCCGGGTACACGAACAATGAGCAGTTCTTC
many	NA	TRBV18	TRBJ2-1	CASSPPAELMYYNEQFF	TGTGCCAGCTCACCACCTGCGGAACTAATGTACTACAATGAGCAGTTCTTC
many	TRBD1	TRBV2	TRBJ1-5	CASMRTGTINQPQHF	TGTGCCAGCATGAGGACAGGGACGATCAATCAGCCCCAGCATTTT
many	TRBD1	TRBV7-2	TRBJ1-5	CTSRPTGGFNQPQHF	TGTACCAGCAGACCAACAGGGGGCTTCAATCAGCCCCAGCATTTT
many	TRBD1	TRBV29-1	TRBJ2-7	CSGRQGDEQYF	TGCAGCGGGAGACAGGGGGACGAGCAGTACTTC
many	NA	TRBV7-2	TRBJ1-2	CASSPAGVGGYTF	TGTGCCAGCAGCCCTGCGGGGGTCGGAGGCTACACCTTC
many	NA	TRBV5-1	TRBJ2-5	CASSLGSGETQYF	TGCGCCAGCAGCTTGGGGAGCGGGGAGACCCAGTACTTC
many	TRBD2	TRBV10-3	TRBJ2-2	CAISETSGVNTGELFF	TGTGCCATCAGTGAAACTAGCGGAGTCAACACCGGGGAGCTGTTTTTT
many	TRBD1	TRBV9	TRBJ2-2	CASSAYPRTGGSGELFF	TGTGCCAGCAGCGCCTATCCCCGGACAGGGGGCTCTGGGGAGCTGTTTTTT
many	TRBD1	TRBV5-1	TRBJ2-1	CASSFPGQGSHEQFF	TGCGCCAGCAGCTTTCCGGGACAGGGATCCCATGAGCAGTTCTTC
many	NA	TRBV2	TRBJ2-7	CASGVGRSYEQYF	TGTGCCAGCGGGGTCGGGAGATCCTACGAGCAGTACTTC
medium-sized	TRBD1	TRBV5-1	TRBJ1-2	CASSFQGTGGYGYTF	TGCGCCAGCAGCTTCCAAGGGACAGGGGGGTATGGCTACACCTTC
many	NA	TRBV19	TRBJ1-5	CASSIDHKSNQPQHF	TGTGCCAGTAGTATAGATCACAAGAGCAATCAGCCCCAGCATTTT
many	TRBD1	TRBV27	TRBJ2-4	CASSSQGAAKNIQYF	TGTGCCAGCAGTTCTCAGGGGGCCGCCAAAAACATTCAGTACTTC
NA	NA	TRBV7-6	TRBJ2-5	CASSSRATIGQWEQYF	TGTGCCAGCAGCTCCCGGGCCACCATAGGACAGTGGGAGCAGTACTTC
many	TRBD2	TRBV7-2	TRBJ2-1	CARGPRLAGGHNEQFF	TGTGCCAGGGGACCTCGACTAGCGGGAGGGCACAATGAGCAGTTCTTC
many	TRBD1	TRBV18	TRBJ1-2	CASSREGQLFGGYTF	TGTGCCAGCTCACGCGAGGGACAGCTCTTCGGTGGCTACACCTTC